These T cell receptor beta chains were read from a single sample in a study of cytomegalovirus exposure and HLA in healthy donors. Profiled with immunoSEQ multiplex PCR; TCRdb holds only in-frame clones, not every one. The profile covers around 90,000 clones, with 78% appearing a single time and about 3.3% taken by the ten largest. What was sequenced was PBMCs. The receptors shown here come from a woman in her thirties or forties in good health and CMV-seronegative. Each CDR3 is given with its conserved first and last residue. The D gene is left open where the match is weak. Clone size, where shown, is once, few, many, or a class for clones that have expanded.

V	D	J	size	DNA	CDR3
TRBV5-1	TRBD2	TRBJ2-1	once	TGCGCCAGCAGCCCTACGACTAGCGGGAACCAGCAGTTCTTC	CASSPTTSGNQQFF
TRBV28	TRBD1	TRBJ1-2	.	TGTGCCAGCAGGACACAGGGGGCCCTCTATGGCTACACCTTC	CASRTQGALYGYTF
TRBV7-2	.	TRBJ2-1	.	TGTGCCAGCAGCCCCCGCGGGCATGAGCAGTTCTTC	CASSPRGHEQFF
TRBV6-1	TRBD1	TRBJ1-1	.	TGTGCCAGCAGTGAATTCCCAGGGGGAGGCGCTTTCTTT	CASSEFPGGGAFF
TRBV18	.	TRBJ2-5	.	TGTGCCAGCTCACCAGCAGGCCTTCAAGAGACCCAGTACTTC	CASSPAGLQETQYF
TRBV9	TRBD2	TRBJ2-1	few	TGTGCCAGCAGGGGGATAGCGGGAGTTTTCGATGAGCAGTTCTTC	CASRGIAGVFDEQFF
TRBV19	TRBD1	TRBJ1-1	.	TGTGCCAGTACCATGGACAGGGGCACTGAAGCTTTCTTT	CASTMDRGTEAFF
TRBV5-5	TRBD1	TRBJ2-2	.	TGTGCCAGCAACGCAGGGGGTCGGAACACCGGGGAGCTGTTTTTT	CASNAGGRNTGELFF
TRBV6-5	.	TRBJ2-7	.	TGTGCCAGCAGTCCTCGACAGGAATCCTACGAGCAGTACTTC	CASSPRQESYEQYF
TRBV6-1	TRBD1	TRBJ1-6	.	TGTGCCAGCAGTCCCGGGACAGGTTGGAATTCACCCCTCCACTTT	CASSPGTGWNSPLHF
TRBV9	TRBD2	TRBJ2-3	.	TGTGCCAGCAGCGTAGTTGGACTAGCGGGAGGCCAGGGGATCGCAGATACGCAGTATTTT	CASSVVGLAGGQGIADTQYF
TRBV28	.	TRBJ1-4	.	TGTGCCAGCAGACTTGCGACAGTCCAAAAACTGTTTTTT	CASRLATVQKLFF
TRBV12-5	TRBD1	TRBJ2-7	.	TGTGCTAGTGGTCTGACAGGGTCAGCCGAGCAGTACTTC	CASGLTGSAEQYF
TRBV6-1	.	TRBJ1-2	.	TGTGCCAGCAGAGGACAGAACTATGGCTACACCTTC	CASRGQNYGYTF
TRBV11-2	TRBD1	TRBJ2-4	.	TGTGCCAGCAGCTTGACCTGGACAGGGGGCATCGCCAAAAACATTCAGTACTTC	CASSLTWTGGIAKNIQYF
TRBV28	.	TRBJ1-2	.	TGTGCCAGCAGTCTGACAGCACCCACTAACTATGGCTACACCTTC	CASSLTAPTNYGYTF
TRBV9	.	TRBJ1-2	.	TGTGCCAGCGGACAGAACTATGGCTACACCTTC	CASGQNYGYTF
TRBV19	.	TRBJ2-7	once	TGTGCCAGTAGTATGAAAGCGGCCTACTCCTACGAGCAGTACTTC	CASSMKAAYSYEQYF
TRBV28	.	TRBJ1-5	.	TGTGCCACTCAGGGGAAGGGGAATGGCAATCAGCCCCAGCATTTT	CATQGKGNGNQPQHF
TRBV15	.	TRBJ2-7	.	TGTGCCACCAGCACCCCGGGACAATGGACTAGGGGAGAGCAGTACTTC	CATSTPGQWTRGEQYF
TRBV7-9	.	TRBJ2-5	.	TGTGCCAGCAGCCAACAGGAGTACCAAGAGACCCAGTACTTC	CASSQQEYQETQYF
TRBV10-3	TRBD2	TRBJ2-4	.	TGTGCCATCAGTGAGAGGACTAGCGGGGAAAACATTCAGTACTTC	CAISERTSGENIQYF
TRBV7-2	TRBD1	TRBJ1-1	.	TGTGCCAGCAGCTCGGGACAGGGGGGCGCGACTGAAGCTTTCTTT	CASSSGQGGATEAFF
TRBV28	.	TRBJ1-5	.	TGTGCCAGCAGAGGGGTCTTAAATCAGCCCCAGCATTTT	CASRGVLNQPQHF
TRBV6-6	TRBD2	TRBJ2-5	.	TGTGCCAGCAGTCGGCGGGGGGAGACCCAGTACTTC	CASSRRGETQYF
TRBV5-4	.	TRBJ1-4	.	TGTGCCAGCAGCCTGGGGGTTAGCGAGCATGAAAAACTGTTTTTT	CASSLGVSEHEKLFF
TRBV7-3	.	TRBJ2-1	.	TGTGCCAGCAGCCCTTCTAGCGAAAGATACAATGAGCAGTTCTTC	CASSPSSERYNEQFF
TRBV28	.	TRBJ2-6	few	TGTGCCAGCAGTTTGGCGGGCGGCGCATACTCTGGGGCCAACGTCCTGACTTTC	CASSLAGGAYSGANVLTF
TRBV10-3	TRBD1	TRBJ1-1	.	TGTGCCACCCAGACAGGGTCGAACACTGAAGCTTTCTTT	CATQTGSNTEAFF
TRBV7-3	.	TRBJ2-1	.	TGTGCCAGCAGCTTAACGGGAGATGAGCAGTTCTTC	CASSLTGDEQFF
TRBV28	.	TRBJ2-7	.	TGTGCCAGCAGTTTACTTGGCAGGACCTACGAGCAGTACTTC	CASSLLGRTYEQYF
TRBV27	.	TRBJ2-3	.	TGTGCCAGCCGAAGCGGGACATCTAGCACAGATACGCAGTATTTT	CASRSGTSSTDTQYF
TRBV11-2	TRBD1	TRBJ2-7	.	TGTGCCAGCAGCTTTAGGGACAGGGGGGGCGAGCAGTACTTC	CASSFRDRGGEQYF
TRBV6-5	.	TRBJ1-3	.	TGTGCCAGCGCGTTGATCGACTCTGGAAACACCATATATTTT	CASALIDSGNTIYF
TRBV19	TRBD1	TRBJ1-1	.	TGTGCCTCTCGACAGGGGGACACTGAAGCTTTCTTT	CASRQGDTEAFF